Below, 23 T cell receptor beta chains from the same sample are listed, as sequenced in a study of regulatory T cells in long-lasting Graves disease. Time point defined: newly diagnosed GD, antithyroid drugs for less than 3 months. PBMC-derived RNA was used for the TCR library. Building the TCR beta libraries relied on iRepertoire HTBI primers, and CDR3 regions underwent Arm-PCR. TCRdb itself ran the multiplex PCR reads through MiXCR, one entry per CDR3 protein. The table has about 220,000 distinct CDR3 sequences, approximately 20% seen once. The sample here was peripheral blood mononuclear cells (PBMCs), taken at new diagnosis, from a patient treated with antithyroid drugs. Receptors were obtained from a female donor with Graves disease.

This clonotype was counted ten times or more. The CDR3 DNA sequence: TGTGCCAGCTCACCACGACAGGGAGGGGCGATAGGTCAGCCCCAGCATTTT. It codes for CASSPRQGGAIGQPQHF. The chain couples TRBV18 to TRBJ1-5, with 7 bases lining up with TRBD1. V was clipped by 1 base and J by 6 bases; unmatched bases: 12. Germline loops: CDR1 KGHSH, CDR2 LQKENI. This CDR3 comprises 17 residues.

This clonotype was detected ten times or more. The rearrangement links TRBV10-2 to TRBJ1-1, with D possibly matching TRBD1 (6 bases). Germline V gene lookup returns CDR1 WSHSY and CDR2 SAAADI. Trimming took 2 bases from V and 3 from J, leaving 10 bases between them. The CDR3 length is 14 residues. CDR3 sequence reads: CASSERGGDTEAFF. The CDR3 DNA sequence: TGCGCCAGCAGTGAGAGGGGGGGGGACACTGAAGCTTTCTTT.

This clonotype was recorded at least ten times. This rearrangement joins TRBV9 to TRBJ2-2, with 15 bases fitting TRBD2. Trimming removed 2 bases from V and 3 bases from J; junction bases left unmatched: 5. This CDR3 region has 18 residues. CDR1 is SGDLS and CDR2 is YYNGEE in the germline V gene. This chain's CDR3 is CASSVGLAGGLDTGELFF. In DNA, the CDR3 is TGTGCCAGCAGCGTGGGACTAGCGGGAGGCCTCGACACCGGGGAGCTGTTTTTT.

This clonotype was seen many times. The junction departs from germline at one end; a sequencing error may be responsible. The V gene is TRBV7-7, the J gene TRBJ2-1; D remains ambiguous. The germline V gene has CDR1 SSHAT and CDR2 FNYEAQ (reference sequence). The CDR3 length is 15 residues. The CDR3 is CASSLWSSSYNEQFF. CDR3 coding DNA: TGTGCTAGCAGCTTATGGTCTAGCTCCTACAATGAGCAGTTCTTC.

Remarks on this clonotype: It may be a read error: a sequence one base away is much more abundant. The chain has TRBV3-1 and TRBJ2-1; 11 nucleotides line up with TRBD2. The germline CDR1 and CDR2 sequences are LGHDT and YNNKEL (reference sequence). The CDR3 length is 12 residues. The CDR3, as DNA: TGTGCCAGAAGCCGACTAGCGGGAGAGCAGTTCTTC. Its translation is CARSRLAGEQFF.

Remarks on this clonotype: This may be a read error: a much more frequent sequence differs by one nucleotide. The chain couples TRBV7-2 to TRBJ2-5; the match to TRBD2 covers 10 bases. J gave up 7 bases and V 2 bases, and 10 bases lay outside the gene matches. The CDR3 has 16 amino acids. Germline CDR1 is SGHTA and CDR2 is FQGNSA. CDR3: CASSLLAGDRVGTQYF. The CDR3, as DNA: TGTGCCAGCAGCTTACTAGCGGGAGACAGAGTGGGGACCCAGTACTTC.

This clonotype was observed at least ten times. The chain couples TRBV7-9 to TRBJ2-2; no clear D gene. Deletions cut 5 bases from V and 2 bases from J, with 3 bases between. The germline CDR1 and CDR2 sequences are SEHNR and FQNEAQ (reference sequence). This CDR3 has 12 residues. The CDR3 region is CASSVNTGELFF. The CDR3 DNA is TGTGCCAGCAGCGTAAACACCGGGGAGCTGTTTTTT.

This clonotype has ten or more counts. This chain uses TRBV3-1 with TRBJ2-1, with D tentatively TRBD2 (6 bases). Germline assignment: CDR1 LGHDT and CDR2 YNNKEL (reference sequence). The CDR3 contains 18 residues. The V gene lost 4 bases and the J gene lost 2 bases, with 21 bases spanning the gap. The CDR3 protein is CASSRKMEAGSPYNEQFF. The CDR3 coding sequence is TGTGCCAGCAGCCGGAAAATGGAGGCGGGGTCCCCCTACAATGAGCAGTTCTTC.

CDR3 bases: TGTGCCACCAGCCTCAGGACTAGCGGGAGTTGGGCCGGGGAGCTGTTTTTT. It specifies CATSLRTSGSWAGELFF. V gene TRBV15 combines with J gene TRBJ2-2, with 13 bases aligning to TRBD2. CDR3 size: 17 residues. After removal of 5 bases from V and 6 bases from J, the junction contained 9 bases not matched to a gene. Germline lookup yields CDR1 LNHNV and CDR2 YYDKDF (reference sequence).

The V and J genes are TRBV12-3 or TRBV12-4 and TRBJ1-1, with 10 nucleotides matching TRBD1. The length of the CDR3 is 12 residues. Germline trimming cut 5 bases from V and 8 bases from J; bases unmatched to any gene: 2. For the CDR3, the DNA is TGTGCCAGCAGTGACAGGGGGCAAGAAGCTTTCTTT. Amino acids: CASSDRGQEAFF.

This clonotype was seen at least ten times. The gene calls are TRBV6-2 or TRBV6-3 and TRBJ2-5; D might be TRBD2 (5 bases). This CDR3 is built from 15 residues. The V gene lost 5 bases and the J gene lost 0 bases, with 13 bases spanning the gap. Per the germline V gene, CDR1 is MNHEY and CDR2 is SVGEGT. Here the CDR3 reads CASSEQRAYQETQYF. The CDR3 bases are TGTGCCAGCAGTGAACAGAGGGCCTACCAAGAGACCCAGTACTTC.

Regarding this clonotype: A read error may be the cause here, since a much bigger clone is one base away. CDR3 coding DNA: TGTGCCAGCAGTGAAGCCATAGTTATCCAGTGCTTC. It specifies CASSEAIVIQCF. The chain employs TRBV2 and TRBJ2-7; D unclear. The CDR3 is 12 residues long. Germline CDR1 SNHLY, CDR2 FYNNEI.

The table lists this clonotype with many counts. This may arise from a read error, as a much more abundant clone is one base away. In DNA form, the CDR3 reads TGTGCCAGCAGCTTAGCCCTTCCAGGTACGCAGTATTTT. As protein: CASSLALPGTQYF. V is TRBV11-2 and J is TRBJ2-3; D gene unclear. V dropped 1 base and J dropped 8 bases, with 10 bases sitting between them. From germline, CDR1 is SGHAT and CDR2 FQNNGV. The CDR3 runs to 13 residues.

This clonotype was counted ten times or more. This CDR3 is CASSFSHGTSGTGTDTQYF. CDR3 DNA sequence: TGTGCCAGCAGTTTCTCCCACGGGACTAGCGGGACCGGTACAGATACGCAGTATTTT. The chain uses TRBV6-5 and TRBJ2-3; TRBD2 aligns across 13 bases. CDR1 and CDR2 from the germline V gene are MNHEY and SVGAGI. With V trimmed by 4 bases and J by 3 bases, 13 bases remained unmatched. The CDR3 consists of 19 residues.

This clonotype has only a few counts. A much larger clone lies one base from this, so it may be a read error. The CDR3 end shows no conserved phenylalanine or tryptophan, and so a read error is likely. The chain uses TRBV13 and TRBJ1-5, with no clear D. The CDR3 contains 12 residues. The V end lost 0 bases, the J end lost 4 bases, and 1 base lay between the germline ends. Germline CDR1 PRHDT, CDR2 FYEKMQ (reference sequence). CDR3 protein: CASSLGNQPQHS. The CDR3 DNA reads as TGTGCCAGCAGCTTAGGGAATCAGCCCCAGCATTCT.

In this sample, this clonotype turned up many times. The genes are TRBV18 and TRBJ1-1; weak D call: TRBD1 (5 bases). Germline V gene sequence: CDR1 KGHSH, CDR2 LQKENI. The V gene lost 8 bases and the J gene lost 1 base, with 11 bases spanning the gap. The CDR3 is made up of 13 amino acids. CDR3 sequence: CASMLGTNTEAFF. CDR3 DNA sequence: TGTGCCAGCATGCTGGGGACGAACACTGAAGCTTTCTTT.

The table lists this clonotype with a few counts. At one end the junction does not follow the germline gene, possibly because of a read error. This sequence joins TRBV6-1 and TRBJ1-2; TRBD1 matches at 7 bases. Germline loops: CDR1 MNHNS, CDR2 SASEGT. The CDR3 is 16 amino acids. For the CDR3, the DNA is TGTGCCGGCAGTGAATGGTTGGGACAGCCTAACTATGGCTACACCTTC. This translates into CAGSEWLGQPNYGYTF.

This clonotype was seen only a few times. Just one base apart from a much larger clone, this may be a read error. The chain recombines TRBV29-1 with TRBJ2-5, with TRBD2 identical over 8 bases. This CDR3 has 14 residues. Germline V lookup: CDR1 SQVTM, CDR2 ANQGSEA. In DNA form, the CDR3 reads TGCAGCGTCTTAGCGGGGAAACTTCAAGAGGCCCAGTACTTC. It translates to CSVLAGKLQEAQYF.

Only a few counts were recorded for this clonotype. A much larger clone sits a single nucleotide away, making a read error possible. The genes are TRBV7-9 and TRBJ2-7, with TRBD2 matching over 12 bases. The CDR3 loop spans 15 amino acids. V gave up 3 bases and J gave up 7 bases; unmatched junction bases: 7. Germline-derived CDR1 and CDR2 are SEHNR and FQNEAQ (reference sequence). The DNA for the CDR3 is TGTGCCAGCAGCTTGCCTAGCGGGAGGGGCTATGAGCAGTACTTC. Encoded protein: CASSLPSGRGYEQYF.

V usage is TRBV18 and J usage is TRBJ1-5; tentative D call: TRBD1 (5 bases). The V gene's germline CDR1 is KGHSH and CDR2 LQKENI. The CDR3 is 14 residues long. The CDR3 spells CTISPGTDYQPQHF. As DNA, the CDR3 is TGTACCATCTCACCCGGGACGGACTATCAGCCCCAGCATTTT. The full variable domain, in which reference TRBV18 and TRBJ1-5 provide the parts outside the CDR3, is NAGVMQNPRHLVRRRGQEARLRCSPMKGHSHVYWYRQLPEEGLKFMVYLQKENIIDESGMPKERFSAEFPKEGPSILRIQQVVRGDSAAYFCTISPGTDYQPQHFGDGTRLSIL.

The V call is TRBV4-3, the J call TRBJ2-1; tentatively, D is TRBD1 (5 bases). Trimming left V 0 bases short and J 0 bases short, with 15 bases between. This CDR3 spans 18 amino acids. Germline V gene lookup returns CDR1 LGHNA and CDR2 YSLEER. Written as DNA, the CDR3 is TGCGCCAGCAGCCAAGATCGAGCAGGGTTTAGCTCCTACAATGAGCAGTTCTTC. The encoded protein is CASSQDRAGFSSYNEQFF.

This clonotype was counted many times. J is TRBJ1-4 and V is TRBV28; TRBD1 agrees at 10 bases. V shed 4 bases, J shed 3 bases, and the junction held 14 bases outside the gene matches. The CDR3 has 19 amino acids. Germline V CDR1 and CDR2: MDHEN, SYDVKM. The CDR3 DNA reads as TGTGCCAGCAGTTCACCCTCCGGGACAGGGGATGAGGCTAATGAAAAACTGTTTTTT. Translated: CASSSPSGTGDEANEKLFF.

This chain connects TRBV4-1 to TRBJ1-2; 7 positions agree with TRBD1. This CDR3 spans 19 amino acids. The V segment lost 1 base and the J segment 3 bases; nucleotides outside the gene matches: 17. The germline V gene has CDR1 MGHRA and CDR2 YSYEKL. The chain's CDR3 is CASSQVDGTVEFGYYGYTF. In DNA, the CDR3 is TGCGCCAGCAGCCAAGTCGATGGGACAGTTGAGTTCGGGTACTATGGCTACACCTTC.